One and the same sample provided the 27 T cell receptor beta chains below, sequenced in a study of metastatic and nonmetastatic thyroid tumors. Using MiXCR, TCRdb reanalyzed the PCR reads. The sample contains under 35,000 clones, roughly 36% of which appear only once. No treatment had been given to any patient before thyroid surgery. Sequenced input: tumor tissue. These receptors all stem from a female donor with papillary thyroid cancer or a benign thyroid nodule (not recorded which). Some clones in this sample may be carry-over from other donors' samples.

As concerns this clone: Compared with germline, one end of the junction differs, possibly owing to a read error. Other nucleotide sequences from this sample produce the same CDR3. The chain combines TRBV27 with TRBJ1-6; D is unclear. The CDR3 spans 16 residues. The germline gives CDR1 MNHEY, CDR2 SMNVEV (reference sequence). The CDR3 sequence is CASSLLFVEGNSPLHF. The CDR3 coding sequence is TGTGCCAGCAGTTTATTGTTTGTCGAAGGAAATTCCCCCCTCCACTTT.

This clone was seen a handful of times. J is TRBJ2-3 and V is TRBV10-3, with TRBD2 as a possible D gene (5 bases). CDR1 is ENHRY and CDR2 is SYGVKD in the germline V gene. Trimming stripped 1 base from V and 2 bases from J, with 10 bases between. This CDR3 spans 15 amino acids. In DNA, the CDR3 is TGTGCCATCAGTGAGTTACTAGAAAACACAGATACGCAGTATTTT. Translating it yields CAISELLENTDTQYF.

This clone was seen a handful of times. CDR3: CATTGPGTVTGELFF. As DNA, the CDR3 is TGTGCCACCACCGGTCCTGGGACCGTCACCGGGGAGCTGTTTTTT. The chain joins TRBV6-6 to TRBJ2-2; D may match TRBD1 or TRBD2 (5 bases each). Between the trimmed V and J ends, which lost 10 bases and 4 bases, there was a span of 19 bases. This CDR3 is 15 amino acids long. Germline CDR1 reads MNHNY; CDR2 reads SVGAGI (reference sequence).

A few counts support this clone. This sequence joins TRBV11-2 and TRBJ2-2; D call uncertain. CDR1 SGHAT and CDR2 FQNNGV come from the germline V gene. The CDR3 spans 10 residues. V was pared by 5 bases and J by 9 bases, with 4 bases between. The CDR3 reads CASSERELFF. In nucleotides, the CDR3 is TGTGCCAGCAGCGAAAGGGAGCTGTTTTTT.

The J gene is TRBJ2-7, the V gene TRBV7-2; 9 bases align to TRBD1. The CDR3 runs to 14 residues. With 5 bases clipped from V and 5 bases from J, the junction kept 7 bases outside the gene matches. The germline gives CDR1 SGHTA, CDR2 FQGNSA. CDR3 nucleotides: TGTGCCAGCAGCAACCGGGGACAGGGAGACGAGCAGTACTTC. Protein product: CASSNRGQGDEQYF.

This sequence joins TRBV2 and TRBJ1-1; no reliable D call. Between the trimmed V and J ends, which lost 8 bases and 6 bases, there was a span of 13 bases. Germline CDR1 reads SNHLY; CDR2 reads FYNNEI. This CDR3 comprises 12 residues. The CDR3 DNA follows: TGTGCCAGCGGGCCGCTCCACTCTGAAGCTTTCTTT. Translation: CASGPLHSEAFF.

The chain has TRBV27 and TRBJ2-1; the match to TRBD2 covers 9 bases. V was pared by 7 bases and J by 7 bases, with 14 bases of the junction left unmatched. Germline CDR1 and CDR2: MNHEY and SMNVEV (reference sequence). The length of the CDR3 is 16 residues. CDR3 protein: CASTQRAGGAWNEQFF. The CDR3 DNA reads TGTGCCAGCACCCAAAGGGCGGGGGGGGCCTGGAATGAGCAGTTCTTC.

In DNA form, the CDR3 reads TGTGCCAGCAGCGCAGCCCGGTGGGAGGGGTACGAGCAGTACTTC. As protein: CASSAARWEGYEQYF. The chain couples TRBV11-1 to TRBJ2-7; 7 bases align to TRBD2. V lost 5 bases to trimming and J lost 4 bases; unmatched junction nucleotides: 11. Germline V CDR1 and CDR2: SGHAT, FQDESV (reference sequence). This CDR3 comprises 15 residues.

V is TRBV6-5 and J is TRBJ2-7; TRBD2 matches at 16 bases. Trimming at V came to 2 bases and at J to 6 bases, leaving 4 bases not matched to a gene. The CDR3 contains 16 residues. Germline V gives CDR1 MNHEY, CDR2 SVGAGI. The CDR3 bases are TGTGCCAGCAGTTACGGGACTAGCGGGAGGGTTTCCGAGCAGTACTTC. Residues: CASSYGTSGRVSEQYF.

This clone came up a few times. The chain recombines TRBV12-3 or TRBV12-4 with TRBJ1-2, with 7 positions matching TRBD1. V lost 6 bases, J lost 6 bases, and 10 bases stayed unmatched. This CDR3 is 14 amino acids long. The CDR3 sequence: CASSRGTGSDGYTF. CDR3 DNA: TGTGCCAGCAGCAGGGGGACTGGGAGCGATGGCTACACCTTC.

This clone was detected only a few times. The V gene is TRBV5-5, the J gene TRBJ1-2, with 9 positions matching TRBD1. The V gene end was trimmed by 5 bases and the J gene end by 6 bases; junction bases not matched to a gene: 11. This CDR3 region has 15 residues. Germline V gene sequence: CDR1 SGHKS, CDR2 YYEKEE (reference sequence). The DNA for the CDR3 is TGTGCCAGCAGACCTTCGCTGGGACAGGGTAATGGCTACACCTTC. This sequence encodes CASRPSLGQGNGYTF.

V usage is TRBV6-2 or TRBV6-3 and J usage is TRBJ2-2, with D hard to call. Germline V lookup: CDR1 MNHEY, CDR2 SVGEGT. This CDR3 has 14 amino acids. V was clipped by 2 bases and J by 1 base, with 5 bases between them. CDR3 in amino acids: CASSYGVNTGELFF. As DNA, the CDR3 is TGTGCCAGCAGTTACGGGGTGAACACCGGGGAGCTGTTTTTT.

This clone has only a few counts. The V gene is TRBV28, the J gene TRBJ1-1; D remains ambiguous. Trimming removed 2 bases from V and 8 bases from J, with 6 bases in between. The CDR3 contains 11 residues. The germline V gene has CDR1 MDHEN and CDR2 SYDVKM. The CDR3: CASSLGWEAFF. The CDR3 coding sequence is TGTGCCAGCAGTTTAGGGTGGGAAGCTTTCTTT.

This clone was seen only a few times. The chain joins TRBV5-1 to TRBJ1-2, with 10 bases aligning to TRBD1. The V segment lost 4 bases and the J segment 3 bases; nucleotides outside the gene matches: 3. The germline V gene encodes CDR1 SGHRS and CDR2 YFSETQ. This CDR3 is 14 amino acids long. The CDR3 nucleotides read TGCGCCAGCAGCCGGACAGGGGGGGACTATGGCTACACCTTC. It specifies CASSRTGGDYGYTF.

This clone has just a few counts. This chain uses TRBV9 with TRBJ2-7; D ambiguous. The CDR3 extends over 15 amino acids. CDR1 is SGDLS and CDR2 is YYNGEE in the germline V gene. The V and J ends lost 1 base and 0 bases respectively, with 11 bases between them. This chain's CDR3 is CASSVNSGSSYEQYF. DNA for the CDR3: TGTGCCAGCAGCGTAAATTCCGGAAGCTCCTACGAGCAGTACTTC.

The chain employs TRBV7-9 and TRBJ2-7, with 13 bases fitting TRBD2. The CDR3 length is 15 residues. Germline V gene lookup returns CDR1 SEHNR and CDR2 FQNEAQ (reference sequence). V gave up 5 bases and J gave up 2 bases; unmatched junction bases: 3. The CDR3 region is CASSTSGRATYEQYF. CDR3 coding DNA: TGTGCCAGCAGCACTAGCGGGAGGGCCACCTACGAGCAGTACTTC.

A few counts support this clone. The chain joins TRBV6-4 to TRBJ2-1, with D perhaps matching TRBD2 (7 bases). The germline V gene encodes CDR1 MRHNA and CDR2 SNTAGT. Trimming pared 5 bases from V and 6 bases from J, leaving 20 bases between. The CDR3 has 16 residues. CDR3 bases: TGTGCCAGCAGTCCAAACGGGGGCCGCGGGGGCAATGAGCAGTTCTTC. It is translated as CASSPNGGRGGNEQFF.

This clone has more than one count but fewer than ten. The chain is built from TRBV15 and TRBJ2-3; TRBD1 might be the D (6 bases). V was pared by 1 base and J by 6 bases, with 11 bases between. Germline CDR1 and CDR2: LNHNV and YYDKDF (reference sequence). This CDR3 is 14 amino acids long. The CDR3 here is CATSRGQAGDTQYF. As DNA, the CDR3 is TGTGCCACCAGCAGAGGACAGGCCGGGGATACGCAGTATTTT.

CDR3: CSARDGISYNSPLHF. CDR3 coding DNA: TGCAGTGCTAGAGATGGGATATCCTATAATTCACCCCTCCACTTT. J is TRBJ1-6 and V is TRBV20-1, with no clear D. CDR1 is DFQATT and CDR2 is SNEGSKA in the germline V gene (reference sequence). This CDR3 has 15 amino acids. Trimming stripped 0 bases from V and 1 base from J, with 7 bases between.

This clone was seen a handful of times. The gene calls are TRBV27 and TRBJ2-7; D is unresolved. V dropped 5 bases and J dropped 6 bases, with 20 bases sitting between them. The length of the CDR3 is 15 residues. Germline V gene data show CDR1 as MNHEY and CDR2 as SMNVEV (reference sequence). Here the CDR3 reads CASSLLYNSGGEQYF. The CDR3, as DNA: TGTGCCAGCAGTCTACTATATAACTCAGGCGGCGAGCAGTACTTC.

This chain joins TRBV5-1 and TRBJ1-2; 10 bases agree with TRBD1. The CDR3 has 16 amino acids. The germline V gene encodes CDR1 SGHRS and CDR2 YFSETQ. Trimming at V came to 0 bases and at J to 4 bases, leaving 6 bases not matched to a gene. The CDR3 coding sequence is TGCGCCAGCAGCTTGGACACCGGGACAGGGGCCTATGGCTACACCTTC. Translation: CASSLDTGTGAYGYTF.

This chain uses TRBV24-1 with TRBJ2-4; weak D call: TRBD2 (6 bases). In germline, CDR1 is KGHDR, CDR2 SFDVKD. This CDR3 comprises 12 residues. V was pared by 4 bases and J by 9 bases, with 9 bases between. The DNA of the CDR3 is TGTGCCACCAGTGAATCGGGAGTCATTCAGTACTTC. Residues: CATSESGVIQYF.

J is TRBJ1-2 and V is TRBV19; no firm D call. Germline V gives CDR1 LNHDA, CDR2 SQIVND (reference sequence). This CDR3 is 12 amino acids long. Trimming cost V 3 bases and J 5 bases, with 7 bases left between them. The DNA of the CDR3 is TGTGCCAGTAGTATGATAGGGTATGGCTACACCTTC. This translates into CASSMIGYGYTF.

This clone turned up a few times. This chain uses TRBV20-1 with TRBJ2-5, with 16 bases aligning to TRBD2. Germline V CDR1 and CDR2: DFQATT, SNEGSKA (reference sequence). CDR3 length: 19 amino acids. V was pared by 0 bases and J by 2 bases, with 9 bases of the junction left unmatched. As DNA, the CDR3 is TGCAGTGCTAGAGATGCGGGGACTAGCGGGAGGGTTATTCAAGAGACCCAGTACTTC. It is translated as CSARDAGTSGRVIQETQYF.

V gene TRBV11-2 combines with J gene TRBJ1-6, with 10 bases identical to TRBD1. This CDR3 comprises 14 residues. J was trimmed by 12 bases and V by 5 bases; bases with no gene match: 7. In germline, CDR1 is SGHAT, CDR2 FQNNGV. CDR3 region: CASSVGQGNVPLHF. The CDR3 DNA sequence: TGTGCCAGCAGCGTGGGACAGGGGAATGTACCCCTCCACTTT.

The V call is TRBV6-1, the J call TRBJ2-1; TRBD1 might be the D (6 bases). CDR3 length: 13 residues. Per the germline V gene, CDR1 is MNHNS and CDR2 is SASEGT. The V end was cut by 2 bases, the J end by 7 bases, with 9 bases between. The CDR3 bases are TGTGCCAGCAGTGAACAGGGGTGGAATGAGCAGTTCTTC. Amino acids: CASSEQGWNEQFF.

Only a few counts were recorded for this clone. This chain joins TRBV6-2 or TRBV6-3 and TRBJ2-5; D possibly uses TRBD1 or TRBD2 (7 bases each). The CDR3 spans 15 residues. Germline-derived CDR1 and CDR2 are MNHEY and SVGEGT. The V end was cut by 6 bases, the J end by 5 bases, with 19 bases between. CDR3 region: CASSSITGEGETQYF. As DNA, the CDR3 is TGTGCCAGCAGCTCGATTACAGGGGAGGGGGAGACCCAGTACTTC.